Presented here are 29 T cell receptor beta chains from one specimen sequenced in a study of CD4 T cells in relation to SARS-CoV-2 and coronaviruses (dated by TCRdb to the early 2020s). Library preparation was by the immunoSEQ multiplex PCR assay. TCRdb retrieved this table from immuneACCESS and kept in-frame rearrangements only. Not all clones are present; in checked studies, unresolved V genes account for under half, and no reason is known for the remainder. The sample data list 20,000 to 25,000 clones, and approximately 80% of these were observed just once. The ten largest clones add up to 21% of the sample. CD4+ T cells from unexposed donors were collected before the COVID-19 pandemic (2011-2018). After around ten days of culture, CD4+ T cells were isolated with the EasySep CD4+ T cell isolation kit. These receptors have no known antigen. Specimen: CD4+ T cells from PBMCs, cultured in vitro. The receptors were sampled from a human donor in good health.

The chain joins TRBV21-1 to TRBJ2-1. TRBV21-1 is an annotated pseudogene. The CDR3 spans 15 residues. The CDR3 is CASSNRSDEYNEQFF. CDR3 DNA: TGTGCCAGCAGCAACAGGAGCGACGAATACAATGAGCAGTTCTTC.

The rearrangement joins TRBV2 to TRBJ2-7; possible D gene TRBD2, 6 bases. V was trimmed by 4 bases and J by 0 bases, leaving 7 bases between them. CDR1 and CDR2 (germline): SNHLY, FYNNEI. The CDR3 extends over 13 amino acids. The CDR3 protein is CASSVGGSYEQYF. CDR3 in DNA: TGTGCCAGCAGTGTGGGGGGCTCCTACGAGCAGTACTTC.

The chain joins TRBV19 to TRBJ2-5; D may correspond to TRBD1 or TRBD2 (6 bases each). Looked up from germline, CDR1 is LNHDA and CDR2 is SQIVND (reference sequence). The ends were cut back, 5 bases at V and 5 bases at J, with 18 bases in the middle. This CDR3 has 15 residues. The CDR3: CASSASGEAGETQYF. Written as DNA, the CDR3 is TGTGCCAGTAGTGCGTCAGGGGAGGCTGGGGAGACCCAGTACTTC.

The V call is TRBV5-6, the J call TRBJ1-5; D remains ambiguous. Trimming cost V 1 base and J 4 bases, with 9 bases left between them. The CDR3 has 14 amino acids. Germline V gene data show CDR1 as SGHDT and CDR2 as YYEEEE. The CDR3 loop reads CASSLFGVNQPQHF. DNA for the CDR3: TGTGCCAGCAGCTTGTTCGGAGTTAATCAGCCCCAGCATTTT.

The V call is TRBV9, the J call TRBJ2-2; D uncertain. Per germline, CDR1 SGDLS and CDR2 YYNGEE. The germline V and J ends were trimmed by 0 bases and 5 bases, with 8 bases remaining between them. The CDR3 length is 14 residues. The CDR3 nucleotides are TGTGCCAGCAGCGTAGATGTGCAAACCGGGGAGCTGTTTTTT. Residues: CASSVDVQTGELFF.

Here the CDR3 DNA reads TGTGCCAGCTCCCGGACAGGGAAGAACCACGAGCAGTACTTC. It codes for CASSRTGKNHEQYF. This rearrangement joins TRBV25-1 to TRBJ2-7; 8 nucleotides align to TRBD1. CDR1 is MGHDK and CDR2 is SYGVNS in the germline V gene. With 8 bases clipped from V and 5 bases from J, the junction kept 11 bases outside the gene matches. The CDR3 loop spans 14 amino acids.

The rearrangement uses TRBV7-9 and TRBJ1-2; D is ambiguous. The CDR3 covers 15 residues. V lost 1 base and J lost 0, with 9 bases in between. The germline V gene has CDR1 SEHNR and CDR2 FQNEAQ (reference sequence). The DNA of the CDR3 is TGTGCCAGCAGCTTAGGTGCCGGCACTAACTATGGCTACACCTTC. Residues: CASSLGAGTNYGYTF. Complete variable domain (other parts from reference TRBV7-9 and TRBJ1-2): DTGVSQNPRHKITKRGQNVTFRCDPISEHNRLYWYRQTLGQGPEFLTYFQNEAQLEKSRLLSDRFSAERPKGSFSTLEIQRTEQGDSAMYLCASSLGAGTNYGYTFGSGTRLTVV.

CDR3 sequence reads: CASRQAAGYGYTF. Here the CDR3 DNA reads TGTGCCAGCAGGCAAGCTGCAGGGTATGGCTACACCTTC. This chain uses TRBV2 with TRBJ1-2; a possible D gene is TRBD1 (5 bases). V dropped 6 bases and J dropped 5 bases, with 13 bases sitting between them. Germline lookup yields CDR1 SNHLY and CDR2 FYNNEI. This CDR3 has 13 residues.

The CDR3 DNA is TGTGCCATCAGTGAGCCATCCGGGACACCAGGGGGAGAGACCCAGTACTTC. Protein product: CAISEPSGTPGGETQYF. The rearrangement links TRBV10-3 to TRBJ2-5; 7 nucleotides align to TRBD1. The V and J ends lost 2 bases and 4 bases, in that order; junction bases with no gene match: 13. Germline V gene data show CDR1 as ENHRY and CDR2 as SYGVKD. CDR3 length equals 17 residues.

CDR3 sequence (DNA): TGTGCCAGCAGCCCAACGAGGGGGGAAGGGGGCTACACCTTC. The encoded protein is CASSPTRGEGGYTF. The chain joins TRBV7-8 to TRBJ1-2, with D possibly being TRBD1 (6 bases). The CDR3 loop spans 14 amino acids. Germline V gene lookup returns CDR1 SGHVS and CDR2 FQNEAQ. V was trimmed by 5 bases and J by 8 bases, leaving 18 bases between them.

The chain employs TRBV18 and TRBJ1-3; 10 bases fit TRBD1. CDR1 is KGHSH, CDR2 LQKENI, per germline. The CDR3 extends over 18 amino acids. The V gene end was trimmed by 6 bases and the J gene end by 1 base; junction bases not matched to a gene: 12. The CDR3 DNA sequence: TGTGCCAGCTCGACGGGTTTTCCGGGACAGGGGTCTGGAAACACCATATATTTT. This translates into CASSTGFPGQGSGNTIYF.

In its sample, this clone was seen a few times. V usage is TRBV19 and J usage is TRBJ2-2; D uncertain. Trimming left V 10 bases short and J 0 bases short, with 12 bases between. In germline, CDR1 is LNHDA, CDR2 SQIVND (reference sequence). The CDR3 is 14 amino acids. The DNA for the CDR3 is TGTGCCACCAGAGGCGGCGCGAACACCGGGGAGCTGTTTTTT. It translates to CATRGGANTGELFF.

The chain uses TRBV7-2 and TRBJ1-4; D may be TRBD1 (5 bases). Germline lookup yields CDR1 SGHTA and CDR2 FQGNSA. Trimming removed 0 bases from V and 7 bases from J, with 12 bases in between. CDR3 size: 15 residues. CDR3 DNA: TGTGCCAGCAGCTTAGCTTTCGGGGGTGGTGAAAAACTGTTTTTT. It yields the protein CASSLAFGGGEKLFF. The full variable domain, its missing parts supplied by reference TRBV7-2 and TRBJ1-4, is GAGVSQSPSNKVTEKGKDVELRCDPISGHTALYWYRQSLGQGLEFLIYFQGNSAPDKSGLPSDRFSAERTGGSVSTLTIQRTQQEDSAVYLCASSLAFGGGEKLFFGSGTQLSVL.

V usage is TRBV2 and J usage is TRBJ1-2; 7 bases line up with TRBD1. The length of the CDR3 is 11 residues. Germline CDR1 is SNHLY and CDR2 is FYNNEI. With V trimmed by 3 bases and J by 8 bases, 0 bases remained unmatched. Written as DNA, the CDR3 is TGTGCCAGCAGTGAGGGACAGGGCTACACCTTC. Its protein is CASSEGQGYTF. Full variable domain (outside the CDR3, taken from reference TRBV2 and TRBJ1-2): EPEVTQTPSHQVTQMGQEVILRCVPISNHLYFYWYRQILGQKVEFLVSFYNNEISEKSEIFDDQFSVERPDGSNFTLKIRSTKLEDSAMYFCASSEGQGYTFGSGTRLTVV.

The J gene is TRBJ1-6, the V gene TRBV11-2, with unresolved D. Trimming stripped 4 bases from V and 10 bases from J, with 17 bases between. Per germline, CDR1 SGHAT and CDR2 FQNNGV. The CDR3 runs 15 residues. The DNA for the CDR3 is TGTGCCAGCAGCTCCCTAGATAGACAATTCTCACCCCTCCACTTT. This codes for CASSSLDRQFSPLHF.

The J gene is TRBJ2-5, the V gene TRBV20-1; TRBD2 might be the D (5 bases). V was trimmed by 3 bases and J by 7 bases, leaving 15 bases between them. Germline values: CDR1 DFQATT, CDR2 SNEGSKA (reference sequence). The CDR3 runs 13 residues. The CDR3 nucleotides are TGCAGTGCTAGTAGACCTCGCGGGTGGACCCAGTACTTC. Residues: CSASRPRGWTQYF.

The chain carries TRBV4-2 and TRBJ2-1; TRBD2 matches 7 bases. The length of the CDR3 is 17 residues. The germline gives CDR1 LGHNA, CDR2 YNFKEQ. Germline trimming cut 2 bases from V and 6 bases from J; bases unmatched to any gene: 13. CDR3 sequence: CASSQSLGERGLNEQFF. The CDR3 coding sequence is TGTGCCAGCAGCCAATCCCTCGGCGAGCGGGGCCTCAATGAGCAGTTCTTC.

This chain uses TRBV11-2 with TRBJ1-6; the match to TRBD1 covers 10 bases. The CDR3 length is 15 residues. Germline V lookup: CDR1 SGHAT, CDR2 FQNNGV. Trimming cost V 6 bases and J 9 bases; bases outside gene matches: 8. The CDR3 spells CASSFTRQGASPLHF. The CDR3 bases are TGTGCCAGCAGTTTCACCAGACAGGGGGCTTCACCCCTCCACTTT.

The rearrangement uses TRBV6-1 and TRBJ2-4, with a possible D match to TRBD1 (5 bases). The CDR3 loop spans 16 amino acids. Trimming removed 4 bases at V and 0 bases at J, with 13 bases between. Germline-derived CDR1 and CDR2 are MNHNS and SASEGT. For the CDR3, the DNA is TGTGCCAGCAGTGGACAGAAACTTTTAGCCAAAAACATTCAGTACTTC. It codes for CASSGQKLLAKNIQYF.

The chain is built from TRBV6-1 and TRBJ2-7; 9 bases are shared with TRBD2. The CDR3 loop spans 12 amino acids. The germline gives CDR1 MNHNS, CDR2 SASEGT. V lost 1 base and J lost 13; bases outside the gene matches: 5. The CDR3 loop reads CASSEVHSGSYF. CDR3 nucleotide sequence: TGTGCCAGCAGTGAAGTGCATAGCGGGAGTTACTTC.

This clone was seen just once. V and J are TRBV4-3 and TRBJ2-3, with TRBD2 matching over 8 bases. The CDR3 sequence is 19 residues long. Germline V gene data show CDR1 as LGHNA and CDR2 as YSLEER. J was trimmed by 0 bases and V by 1 base; bases with no gene match: 12. As DNA, the CDR3 is TGCGCCAGCAGCCAAGGCGTGAGGTGGCGGGAGGAGAGCACAGATACGCAGTATTTT. It translates to CASSQGVRWREESTDTQYF.

The V and J genes are TRBV7-2 and TRBJ1-2, with TRBD1 as a possible D gene (5 bases). The V gene's germline CDR1 is SGHTA and CDR2 FQGNSA. V was clipped by 3 bases and J by 5 bases, with 13 bases between them. There are 14 residues in the CDR3. The CDR3 spells CASSFSGGEYGYTF. CDR3 DNA sequence: TGTGCCAGCAGCTTTAGTGGGGGAGAGTATGGCTACACCTTC.

V is TRBV7-8 and J is TRBJ1-2; maybe TRBD1 (6 bases). Germline V gene data show CDR1 as SGHVS and CDR2 as FQNEAQ. The CDR3 is 14 residues long. V was cut by 3 bases and J by 4 bases, with 12 bases left in between. As DNA, the CDR3 is TGTGCCAGCAGCTTGGGGACAAGCACCTATGGCTACACCTTC. It yields the protein CASSLGTSTYGYTF. Looking up the rest from reference TRBV7-8 and TRBJ1-2 gives the full variable domain: GAGVSQSPRYKVAKRGQDVALRCDPISGHVSLFWYQQALGQGPEFLTYFQNEAQLDKSGLPSDRFFAERPEGSVSTLKIQRTQQEDSAVYLCASSLGTSTYGYTFGSGTRLTVV.

This rearrangement joins TRBV2 to TRBJ1-1, with D maybe TRBD1 (6 bases). The CDR3 runs to 17 residues. Trimming took off 0 bases at V and 1 base at J, with 15 bases between the two ends. Germline CDR1 is SNHLY and CDR2 is FYNNEI. CDR3: CASSEAQLGGRNTEAFF. CDR3 sequence (DNA): TGTGCCAGCAGTGAAGCCCAGCTCGGGGGGCGGAACACTGAAGCTTTCTTT.

The rearrangement joins TRBV29-1 to TRBJ1-3, with 11 bases lining up with TRBD1. The germline V gene encodes CDR1 SQVTM and CDR2 ANQGSEA. The CDR3 is made up of 15 amino acids. With V trimmed by 0 bases and J by 3 bases, 1 base remained unmatched. The CDR3 loop reads CSVEDGTGGGNTIYF. The CDR3 coding sequence is TGCAGCGTTGAAGACGGGACAGGGGGTGGAAACACCATATATTTT.

This CDR3 reads CASSPSDGYTF. The DNA of the CDR3 is TGTGCCAGCAGTCCCAGCGATGGCTACACCTTC. V gene TRBV7-2 combines with J gene TRBJ1-2, with unresolved D. The V end lost 6 bases, the J end lost 6 bases, and 8 bases lay between the germline ends. The CDR3 has 11 amino acids. Germline CDR1 SGHTA, CDR2 FQGNSA.

This clone was observed a few times. The chain uses TRBV11-2 and TRBJ1-3; D uncertain. This CDR3 spans 14 amino acids. V was shortened by 1 base and J by 0 bases, with 4 bases between the two germline ends. Germline V gene lookup returns CDR1 SGHAT and CDR2 FQNNGV. The DNA of the CDR3 is TGTGCCAGCAGCTTAGTTGGCTCTGGAAACACCATATATTTT. It codes for CASSLVGSGNTIYF.

V usage is TRBV5-1 and J usage is TRBJ1-1; D may be TRBD1 (6 bases). This CDR3 spans 14 amino acids. The ends were cut back, 4 bases at V and 0 bases at J, with 10 bases in the middle. Germline lookup yields CDR1 SGHRS and CDR2 YFSETQ. CDR3 loop: CASSPEGVNTEAFF. The CDR3 bases are TGCGCCAGCAGCCCCGAGGGGGTGAACACTGAAGCTTTCTTT.

The chain is built from TRBV5-1 and TRBJ1-1; D is perhaps TRBD1 (6 bases). Trimming took off 7 bases at V and 1 base at J, with 14 bases between the two ends. The CDR3 extends over 14 amino acids. Looked up from germline, CDR1 is SGHRS and CDR2 is YFSETQ. DNA for the CDR3: TGCGCCAGCGGTCCAGGGGTGCCGAACACTGAAGCTTTCTTT. Translated: CASGPGVPNTEAFF.